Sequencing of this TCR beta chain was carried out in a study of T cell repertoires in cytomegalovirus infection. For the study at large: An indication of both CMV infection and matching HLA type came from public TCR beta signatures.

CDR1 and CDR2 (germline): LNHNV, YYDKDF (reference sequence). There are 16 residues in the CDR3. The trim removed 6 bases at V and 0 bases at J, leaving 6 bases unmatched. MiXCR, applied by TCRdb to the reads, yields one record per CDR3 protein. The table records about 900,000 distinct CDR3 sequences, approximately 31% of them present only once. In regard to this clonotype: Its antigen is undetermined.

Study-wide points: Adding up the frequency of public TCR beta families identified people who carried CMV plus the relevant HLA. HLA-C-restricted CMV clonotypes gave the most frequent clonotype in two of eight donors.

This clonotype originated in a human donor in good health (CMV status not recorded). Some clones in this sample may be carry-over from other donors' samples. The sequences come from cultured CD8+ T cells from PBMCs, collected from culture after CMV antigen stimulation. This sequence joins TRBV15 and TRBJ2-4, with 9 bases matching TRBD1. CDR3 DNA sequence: TGTGCCACCAGTGGGACAGGGTATACAGCCAAAAACATTCAGTACTTC. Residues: CATSGTGYTAKNIQYF.